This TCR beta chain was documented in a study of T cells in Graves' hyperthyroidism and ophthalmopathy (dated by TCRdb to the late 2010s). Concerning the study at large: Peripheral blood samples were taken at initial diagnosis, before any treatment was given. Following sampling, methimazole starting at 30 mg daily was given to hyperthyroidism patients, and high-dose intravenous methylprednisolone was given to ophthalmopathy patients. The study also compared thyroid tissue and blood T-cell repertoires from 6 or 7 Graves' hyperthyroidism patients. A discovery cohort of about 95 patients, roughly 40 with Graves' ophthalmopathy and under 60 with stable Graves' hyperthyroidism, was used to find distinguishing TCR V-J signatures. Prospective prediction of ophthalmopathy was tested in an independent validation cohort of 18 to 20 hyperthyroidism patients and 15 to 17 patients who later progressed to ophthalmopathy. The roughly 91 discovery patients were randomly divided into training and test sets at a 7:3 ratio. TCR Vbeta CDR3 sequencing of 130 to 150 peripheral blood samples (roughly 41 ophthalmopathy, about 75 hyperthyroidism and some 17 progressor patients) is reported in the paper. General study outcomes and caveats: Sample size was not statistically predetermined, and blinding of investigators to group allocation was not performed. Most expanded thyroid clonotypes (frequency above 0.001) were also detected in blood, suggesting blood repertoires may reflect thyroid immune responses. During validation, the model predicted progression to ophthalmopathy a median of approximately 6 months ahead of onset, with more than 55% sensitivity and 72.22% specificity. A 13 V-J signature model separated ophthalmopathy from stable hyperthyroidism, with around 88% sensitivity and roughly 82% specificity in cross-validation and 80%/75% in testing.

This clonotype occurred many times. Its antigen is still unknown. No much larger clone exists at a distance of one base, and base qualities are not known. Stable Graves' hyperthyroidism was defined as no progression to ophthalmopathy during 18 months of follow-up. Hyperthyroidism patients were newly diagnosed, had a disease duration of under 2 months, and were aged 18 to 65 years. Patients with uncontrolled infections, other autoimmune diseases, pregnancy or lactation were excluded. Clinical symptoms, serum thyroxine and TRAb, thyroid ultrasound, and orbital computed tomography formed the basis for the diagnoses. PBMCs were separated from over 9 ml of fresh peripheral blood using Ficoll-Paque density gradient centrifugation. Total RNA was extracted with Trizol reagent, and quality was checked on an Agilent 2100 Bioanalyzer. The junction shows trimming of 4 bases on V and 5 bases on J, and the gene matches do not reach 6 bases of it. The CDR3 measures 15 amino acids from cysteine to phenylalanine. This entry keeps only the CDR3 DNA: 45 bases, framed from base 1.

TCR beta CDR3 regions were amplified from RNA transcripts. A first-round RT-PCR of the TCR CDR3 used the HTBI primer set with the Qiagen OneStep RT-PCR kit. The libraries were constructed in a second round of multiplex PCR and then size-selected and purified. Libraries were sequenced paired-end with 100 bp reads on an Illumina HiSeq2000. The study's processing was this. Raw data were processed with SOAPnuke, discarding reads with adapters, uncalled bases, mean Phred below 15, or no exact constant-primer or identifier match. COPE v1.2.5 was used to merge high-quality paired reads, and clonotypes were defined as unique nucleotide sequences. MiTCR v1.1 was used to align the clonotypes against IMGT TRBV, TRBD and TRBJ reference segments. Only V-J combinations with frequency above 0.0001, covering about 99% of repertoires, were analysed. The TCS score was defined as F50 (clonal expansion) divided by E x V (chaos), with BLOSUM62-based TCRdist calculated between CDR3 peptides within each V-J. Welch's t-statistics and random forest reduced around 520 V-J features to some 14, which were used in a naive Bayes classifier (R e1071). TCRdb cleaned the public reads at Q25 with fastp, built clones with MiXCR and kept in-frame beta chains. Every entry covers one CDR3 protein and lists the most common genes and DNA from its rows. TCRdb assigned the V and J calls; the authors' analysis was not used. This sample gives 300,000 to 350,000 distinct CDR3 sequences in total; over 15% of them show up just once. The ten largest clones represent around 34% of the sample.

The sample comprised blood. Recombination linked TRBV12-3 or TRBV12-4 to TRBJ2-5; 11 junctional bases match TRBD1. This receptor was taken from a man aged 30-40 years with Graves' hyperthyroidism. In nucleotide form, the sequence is TGTGCCAGCAGTTCCTGGACAGGGGGCGAGGAGACCCAGTACTTC. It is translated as CASSSWTGGEETQYF.